This TCR beta chain originates from a study of control samples from healthy donors and cancer patients. Clones were read by immunoSEQ multiplex PCR, and TCRdb kept only the in-frame ones, dropping some. The table shows about 51,000 clones, with about nine tenths occurring only once. CDR3 length: 14 residues. The germline CDR1 and CDR2 sequences are SGHTA and FQGNSA. Trimming removed 0 bases from V and 3 bases from J, with 8 bases in between. The clonotype comes from a man aged 50-60 years with head and neck cancer. This chain links TRBV7-2 with TRBJ2-5, with D unclear. Sequenced input: PBMCs. CDR3 bases: TGTGCCAGCAGCTTAGCGTCCTACAAAGAGACCCAGTACTTC. Its translation is CASSLASYKETQYF.